This T cell receptor beta chain was found in a study of cytomegalovirus exposure and HLA in healthy donors. In its sample, this clone was seen a few times. Its antigen remains unknown. The donors gave bone marrow, and they were healthy. Findings and limits, study-wide: Later analysis identified a missense DCLRE1C variant that was linked to TCR beta V- and J-gene trimming.

Use of 60 Vbeta and 13 Jbeta primers characterized the PCR. Original processing notes: Per a later analysis, the number of unique TCR beta chains was some 75 million, of which about 11 million were shared. The repertoire was sequenced with immunoSEQ multiplex PCR; TCRdb's copy has only in-frame clones and lacks some. D and trimming were read from the DNA, whereas the V and J calls and clone size are those reported in that table. The sample carries 250,000 to 350,000 clones, around nine tenths recorded once. Sequencing was performed on PBMCs. The origin of this receptor is a woman younger than 30 in good health and CMV-seronegative.

DNA of the CDR3: TGTGCCAGCAGTTACGACAGTTCCTCCTACGAGCAGTACTTC. Protein product: CASSYDSSSYEQYF. J is TRBJ2-5 and V is TRBV6-5; maybe TRBD1 (5 bases). TRBJ2-7 matches the DNA end more closely, so the J call is doubtful. This CDR3 region has 14 residues. CDR1 is MNHEY, CDR2 SVGAGI, per germline.